These 13 T cell receptor beta chains were sequenced from one sample in a study of shared clonotypes between healthy human individuals. The data were produced by immunoSEQ multiplex PCR, yet TCRdb's version contains in-frame clones alone and is incomplete. The sample records around 1.4 million clones, 98% being singletons. The specimen was naive CD4+ T cells sorted from blood. Indicated subset: CD45RA+ positively selected. These receptor sequences come from a man aged 25 to 40 in good health.

V usage is TRBV5-1 and J usage is TRBJ2-3, with 10 bases that match TRBD2. The germline CDR1 and CDR2 sequences are SGHRS and YFSETQ. CDR3 length equals 15 residues. The J segment lost 0 bases and the V segment lost 4 bases, leaving 2 bases of the junction unmatched. The CDR3 DNA sequence: TGCGCCAGCAGCAATAGCGGGAGGAGCACAGATACGCAGTATTTT. It is translated as CASSNSGRSTDTQYF. Using reference TRBV5-1 and TRBJ2-3 for the parts outside the CDR3, the full variable domain is KAGVTQTPRYLIKTRGQQVTLSCSPISGHRSVSWYQQTPGQGLQFLFEYFSETQRNKGNFPGRFSGRQFSNSRSEMNVSTLELGDSALYLCASSNSGRSTDTQYFGPGTRLTVL.

The V gene is TRBV5-6, the J gene TRBJ2-1; 7 positions match TRBD2. After removal of 0 bases from V and 7 bases from J, the junction contained 7 bases not matched to a gene. This CDR3 is 15 amino acids long. Per germline, CDR1 SGHDT and CDR2 YYEEEE. The CDR3 loop is CASSLVTSDLNEQFF. CDR3 nucleotide sequence: TGTGCCAGCAGCTTGGTCACTAGCGACCTTAATGAGCAGTTCTTC. Looking up the rest from reference TRBV5-6 and TRBJ2-1 gives the full variable domain: DAGVTQSPTHLIKTRGQQVTLRCSPKSGHDTVSWYQQALGQGPQFIFQYYEEEERQRGNFPDRFSGHQFPNYSSELNVNALLLGDSALYLCASSLVTSDLNEQFFGPGTRLTVL.

The rearrangement uses TRBV18 and TRBJ2-7, with TRBD1 identical over 7 bases. With 1 base clipped from V and 4 bases from J, the junction kept 7 bases outside the gene matches. This CDR3 spans 15 amino acids. Germline V gene sequence: CDR1 KGHSH, CDR2 LQKENI. The CDR3 protein is CASSPLGTDFYEQYF. The CDR3 DNA reads as TGTGCCAGCTCACCACTTGGGACAGACTTTTACGAGCAGTACTTC.

The chain couples TRBV2 to TRBJ1-5, with 10 positions matching TRBD1. V was pared by 6 bases and J by 4 bases, with 9 bases of the junction left unmatched. This CDR3 has 16 residues. CDR1 is SNHLY, CDR2 FYNNEI, per germline. The CDR3 bases are TGTGCCAGCAGACGGACAGGGGGAGGAATGAATCAGCCCCAGCATTTT. Encoded protein: CASRRTGGGMNQPQHF.

The gene calls are TRBV15 and TRBJ2-1, with TRBD2 matching over 8 bases. V lost 8 bases to trimming and J lost 0 bases; unmatched junction nucleotides: 3. This CDR3 region has 14 residues. Germline CDR1 reads LNHNV; CDR2 reads YYDKDF (reference sequence). For the CDR3, the DNA is TGTGCCACCTCGGCGGGAGGCTCCTACAATGAGCAGTTCTTC. Protein product: CATSAGGSYNEQFF.

J is TRBJ2-7 and V is TRBV28; D may be TRBD1 (7 bases). Germline CDR1 and CDR2: MDHEN and SYDVKM. This CDR3 comprises 15 residues. The V end lost 1 base, the J end lost 4 bases, and 14 bases lay between the germline ends. As DNA, the CDR3 is TGTGCCAGCAGTTTATACGGAGGGGGCGCATACGAGCAGTACTTC. It translates to CASSLYGGGAYEQYF. The whole variable domain, remainder taken from reference TRBV28 and TRBJ2-7, is DVKVTQSSRYLVKRTGEKVFLECVQDMDHENMFWYRQDPGLGLRLIYFSYDVKMKEKGDIPEGYSVSREKKERFSLILESASTNQTSMYLCASSLYGGGAYEQYFGPGTRLTVT.

The chain links TRBV5-1 to TRBJ2-5; 8 nucleotides agree with TRBD2. Germline V gives CDR1 SGHRS, CDR2 YFSETQ. V gave up 1 base and J gave up 2 bases; unmatched junction bases: 4. The CDR3 is 15 residues long. The CDR3 DNA follows: TGCGCCAGCAGCTTGTGGGCTAGCGGGCAAGAGACCCAGTACTTC. Translating gives CASSLWASGQETQYF.

The rearrangement links TRBV4-3 to TRBJ2-7, with D possibly matching TRBD2 (6 bases). Trimming took 0 bases from V and 2 from J, leaving 14 bases between them. Germline-derived CDR1 and CDR2 are LGHNA and YSLEER. The CDR3 is 16 residues long. The CDR3 protein is CASSQDLVAAPYEQYF. CDR3 nucleotides: TGCGCCAGCAGCCAAGATTTGGTAGCGGCACCCTACGAGCAGTACTTC.

The chain is built from TRBV7-8 and TRBJ1-2; no definite D call. Per germline, CDR1 SGHVS and CDR2 FQNEAQ. Between the trimmed V and J ends, which lost 2 bases and 1 base, there was a span of 2 bases. The CDR3 length is 12 residues. The CDR3 DNA sequence: TGTGCCAGCAGCTTAAATAACTATGGCTACACCTTC. This gives the protein CASSLNNYGYTF. The full variable domain, rest sourced from reference TRBV7-8 and TRBJ1-2, is GAGVSQSPRYKVAKRGQDVALRCDPISGHVSLFWYQQALGQGPEFLTYFQNEAQLDKSGLPSDRFFAERPEGSVSTLKIQRTQQEDSAVYLCASSLNNYGYTFGSGTRLTVV.

This sequence joins TRBV29-1 and TRBJ2-5; D unclear. The V and J ends lost 3 bases and 5 bases respectively, with 13 bases between them. Looked up from germline, CDR1 is SQVTM and CDR2 is ANQGSEA. This CDR3 has 13 residues. The CDR3 DNA is TGCAGCGTTGAGCCACGCCTGAAGGAGACCCAGTACTTC. Translation gives CSVEPRLKETQYF.

CDR3 sequence (DNA): TGTGCCAGCCTCCGAGGGACGGGAGCTGGAGATGAGCAGTTCTTC. Translation gives CASLRGTGAGDEQFF. V usage is TRBV6-5 and J usage is TRBJ2-1; weak D call: TRBD2 (6 bases). Per germline, CDR1 MNHEY and CDR2 SVGAGI. The CDR3 totals 15 residues. V dropped 8 bases and J dropped 8 bases, with 22 bases sitting between them.

As for this clone: The same CDR3 arises from other DNA sequences in this sample as well. The J gene is TRBJ2-7, the V gene TRBV7-6; 7 bases are a match to TRBD1. V lost 1 base, J lost 0 bases, and 3 bases stayed unmatched. The CDR3 has 15 residues. The germline V gene encodes CDR1 SGHVS and CDR2 FNYEAQ. This CDR3 reads CASSLGQGGSYEQYF. The CDR3 DNA sequence: TGTGCCAGCAGCTTAGGACAGGGTGGCTCCTACGAGCAGTACTTC. Full variable domain (outside the CDR3, taken from reference TRBV7-6 and TRBJ2-7): GAGVSQSPRYKVTKRGQDVALRCDPISGHVSLYWYRQALGQGPEFLTYFNYEAQQDKSGLPNDRFSAERPEGSISTLTIQRTEQRDSAMYRCASSLGQGGSYEQYFGPGTRLTVT.

The chain couples TRBV11-2 to TRBJ2-3; maybe TRBD2 (6 bases). CDR1 and CDR2 (germline): SGHAT, FQNNGV. The CDR3 is 16 residues long. Trimming removed 3 bases at V and 2 bases at J, with 15 bases between. CDR3 amino acids: CASSLARDHYTDTQYF. CDR3 nucleotides: TGTGCCAGCAGCTTGGCGCGGGACCACTACACAGATACGCAGTATTTT.